Listed below are T cell receptor beta chains from one sample, sequenced in a study of control samples from healthy donors and cancer patients. Profiled with immunoSEQ multiplex PCR; TCRdb holds only in-frame clones, not every one. The data contain fewer than 200,000 clones, 70% to 90% of them singletons. Sequencing was performed on blood. Receptor source: a young woman in good health. The CDR3 runs from the conserved cysteine through the conserved F or W. D genes are given only for firm matches. Not every row has a clone size; where given, it reads once, few, many or a size class.

v_gene	abundance	j_gene	d_gene	CDR3aa	CDR3nt
TRBV28	once	TRBJ2-5	-	CATQAGETQYF	TGTGCCACCCAGGCAGGGGAGACCCAGTACTTC
TRBV7-9	-	TRBJ1-1	-	CASKSEVKDTEAFF	TGTGCCAGCAAGAGTGAGGTTAAGGACACTGAAGCTTTCTTT
TRBV19	few	TRBJ1-5	-	CASSMAQGSVQPQHF	TGTGCCAGTAGTATGGCTCAGGGGAGCGTTCAGCCCCAGCATTTT
TRBV5-1	-	TRBJ1-5	-	CASTPGDTYNQPQHF	TGCGCCAGCACCCCAGGGGACACCTACAATCAGCCCCAGCATTTT
TRBV19	-	TRBJ2-1	TRBD2	CASRTSGSVNEQFF	TGTGCCAGCAGGACTAGCGGGAGTGTCAATGAGCAGTTCTTC
TRBV19	few	TRBJ1-5	-	CASSHPGGDQPQHF	TGTGCCAGTAGCCATCCGGGGGGGGATCAGCCCCAGCATTTT
TRBV6-6	-	TRBJ2-2	-	CASSPRRDTGELFF	TGTGCCAGCAGCCCCCGACGGGACACCGGGGAGCTGTTTTTT
TRBV5-1	-	TRBJ2-3	TRBD2	CASSLVGDYTDTQYF	TGCGCCAGCAGCTTGGTAGGGGACTATACAGATACGCAGTATTTT
TRBV29-1	-	TRBJ1-1	-	CSVVGQGGNTEAFF	TGCAGCGTTGTGGGACAAGGGGGGAACACTGAAGCTTTCTTT
TRBV9	-	TRBJ2-2	TRBD2	CASSASGGPQGTGELFF	TGTGCCAGCAGCGCTAGCGGGGGCCCCCAGGGCACCGGGGAGCTGTTTTTT
TRBV3-1/TRBV3-2	once	TRBJ2-2	-	CASSPHRGGTGELFF	TGTGCCAGCAGCCCCCACAGGGGAGGGACCGGGGAGCTGTTTTTT
TRBV5-1	-	TRBJ2-1	TRBD1	CASSGTGGEQFF	TGCGCCAGCAGCGGAACAGGGGGTGAGCAGTTCTTC
TRBV27	-	TRBJ1-1	-	CASSLGGATEAFF	TGTGCCAGCAGTTTGGGGGGGGCCACTGAAGCTTTCTTT
TRBV11-2	-	TRBJ2-5	TRBD2	CASSSMTSGEETQYF	TGTGCCAGCAGCTCTATGACTAGCGGCGAAGAGACCCAGTACTTC
TRBV19	once	TRBJ1-2	-	CASSPEGNRNYGYTF	TGTGCCAGTAGTCCAGAGGGTAACCGGAACTATGGCTACACCTTC
TRBV3-1/TRBV3-2	-	TRBJ2-3	-	CASSQDENTQYF	TGTGCCAGCAGCCAAGATGAGAATACGCAGTATTTT
TRBV12-3/TRBV12-4	few	TRBJ1-2	-	CASSPTGLGYTF	TGTGCCAGCAGTCCGACGGGGCTTGGCTACACCTTC
TRBV14	-	TRBJ2-2	-	CASSRDLLNTGELFF	TGTGCCAGCAGCCGGGACCTTTTGAACACCGGGGAGCTGTTTTTT
TRBV30	-	TRBJ1-2	TRBD1	CAWMGQVTGYTF	TGTGCCTGGATGGGACAGGTCACTGGCTACACCTTC
TRBV5-1	-	TRBJ2-5	TRBD2	CASSYRTSGSETQYF	TGCGCCAGCAGCTACCGGACTAGCGGGAGCGAGACCCAGTACTTC
TRBV24-1	-	TRBJ1-1	-	CATSDFRYTEAFF	TGTGCCACCAGTGATTTCCGGTACACTGAAGCTTTCTTT
TRBV4-1	-	TRBJ1-2	TRBD1	CASSQDNRGRRGYTF	TGCGCCAGCAGCCAAGATAACAGGGGGCGTAGGGGCTACACCTTC
TRBV7-2	-	TRBJ2-1	-	CASSLDRKGEQFF	TGTGCCAGCAGCTTAGATAGGAAGGGTGAGCAGTTCTTC
TRBV9	-	TRBJ1-2	-	CASSVADESYGYTF	TGTGCCAGCAGCGTTGCAGACGAAAGCTATGGCTACACCTTC
TRBV7-9	once	TRBJ1-2	TRBD1	CASRKGGADGYTF	TGTGCCAGCAGAAAAGGGGGCGCAGATGGCTACACCTTC
TRBV4-1	-	TRBJ1-5	-	CASSQERLNQPQHF	TGCGCCAGCAGCCAAGAAAGGTTAAATCAGCCCCAGCATTTT
TRBV6-5	-	TRBJ1-1	-	CASSYSGAGTTEAFF	TGTGCCAGCAGTTACTCGGGGGCCGGGACCACTGAAGCTTTCTTT
TRBV7-9	once	TRBJ1-2	-	CASSSNVGQTDYGYTF	TGTGCCAGCAGCTCGAATGTAGGCCAGACTGACTATGGCTACACCTTC
TRBV19	-	TRBJ2-3	TRBD2	CASTDPGTSSDTQYF	TGTGCCAGTACCGACCCCGGGACTAGTTCGGATACGCAGTATTTT
TRBV28	-	TRBJ2-7	TRBD2	CASSSTSGGCEQYF	TGTGCCAGCAGTTCGACTAGCGGGGGGTGCGAGCAGTACTTC
TRBV6-4	-	TRBJ1-2	-	CASSPGRGSYTF	TGTGCCAGCAGCCCCGGGAGGGGAAGCTACACCTTC
TRBV19	-	TRBJ1-5	-	CASSPGRRDQPQHF	TGTGCCAGTAGTCCCGGGAGACGAGATCAGCCCCAGCATTTT
TRBV11-2	-	TRBJ2-5	-	CASSEGEATTETQYF	TGTGCCAGCAGCGAGGGGGAGGCGACTACGGAGACCCAGTACTTC
TRBV10-1	-	TRBJ2-5	-	CASSDFKTARETQYF	TGCGCCAGCAGTGACTTCAAGACGGCCCGCGAGACCCAGTACTTC
TRBV27	-	TRBJ2-7	-	CASSFFGNYEQYF	TGTGCCAGCAGTTTTTTTGGGAACTACGAGCAGTACTTC
TRBV27	-	TRBJ1-2	TRBD1	CASRQGALDGYTF	TGTGCCAGTCGACAGGGGGCTCTGGATGGCTACACCTTC
TRBV27	-	TRBJ1-1	-	CASSSLGDKGNTEAFF	TGTGCCAGCAGTAGCTTAGGGGACAAGGGGAACACTGAAGCTTTCTTT
TRBV3-1/TRBV3-2	-	TRBJ2-3	TRBD2	CASSQDWAGGRTQYF	TGTGCCAGCAGCCAAGATTGGGCGGGAGGGAGGACGCAGTATTTT
TRBV7-9	-	TRBJ1-2	-	CASSLMSLGQDGYTF	TGTGCCAGCAGCTTAATGTCTTTAGGTCAGGACGGCTACACCTTC
TRBV29-1	-	TRBJ1-2	-	CSVEGGGNYGYTF	TGCAGCGTTGAAGGGGGCGGTAACTATGGCTACACCTTC
TRBV10-3	-	TRBJ1-1	-	CAVSERATEAFF	TGTGCCGTCAGTGAGAGGGCCACTGAAGCTTTCTTT
TRBV7-9	-	TRBJ1-1	-	CASSLLTGTKDTEAFF	TGTGCCAGCAGCCTCCTTACCGGGACGAAGGACACTGAAGCTTTCTTT
TRBV4-1	-	TRBJ1-5	TRBD1	CASSQGQGSQPQHF	TGCGCCAGCAGCCAAGGACAGGGGAGTCAGCCCCAGCATTTT
TRBV10-3	-	TRBJ1-2	TRBD1	CAISESRDRRSF	TGTGCCATCAGTGAGTCGAGGGACAGGCGTTCCTTC
TRBV3-1/TRBV3-2	-	TRBJ2-7	TRBD2	CASSPHSGRGEQYF	TGTGCCAGCAGCCCACATAGCGGGAGAGGCGAGCAGTACTTC
TRBV5-1	-	TRBJ2-2	-	CASSFFGRTGELFF	TGCGCCAGCAGCTTTTTTGGGAGGACCGGGGAGCTGTTTTTT